The 3 T cell receptor beta chains below all came from one sample that was sequenced in a study of cytomegalovirus exposure and HLA in healthy donors. The PCR was carried out with 60 Vbeta primers and 13 Jbeta primers. Repertoires were generated with immunoSEQ multiplex PCR, while TCRdb's copy carries only in-frame clones and drops some. Counted here are roughly 100,000 clones, roughly 80% occurring once; the ten biggest clones make up roughly 3.9%. Material for sequencing was PBMCs. The receptors shown here come from a man in his fifties or sixties in good health and CMV-seropositive.

The V gene is TRBV21-1, the J gene TRBJ2-7; TRBD2 is the table's D call, not checked against the DNA. TRBV21-1 constitutes a pseudogene. The length of the CDR3 is 17 residues. The CDR3 bases are TGTGCCAGCAGCAGGGGACTAGCGGGAGGGCCGGGGGACGAGCAGTACTTC. Protein product: CASSRGLAGGPGDEQYF.

The gene calls are TRBV6-1 and TRBJ2-1; 8 bases are a match to TRBD2. Germline loops: CDR1 MNHNS, CDR2 SASEGT. The CDR3 loop spans 15 amino acids. Germline trimming cut 9 bases from V and 6 bases from J; bases unmatched to any gene: 13. CDR3 protein: CARDPHGRAGNEQFF. Written as DNA, the CDR3 is TGTGCCAGGGATCCGCACGGGAGGGCAGGCAATGAGCAGTTCTTC.

The chain joins TRBV5-1 to TRBJ1-2; 8 bases agree with TRBD1. Trimming removed 4 bases from V and 4 bases from J; junction bases left unmatched: 9. This CDR3 spans 15 amino acids. The germline gives CDR1 SGHRS, CDR2 YFSETQ. The CDR3 DNA sequence: TGCGCCAGCAGCGGGGGGCCAGGGGGCGTCTATGGCTACACCTTC. Translation: CASSGGPGGVYGYTF.